One sample yielded the 13 T cell receptor beta chains listed below, sequenced in a study of shared clonotypes between healthy human individuals. The data were produced by immunoSEQ multiplex PCR, yet TCRdb's version contains in-frame clones alone and is incomplete. The sample consists of about 600,000 clones, around three quarters of them appearing once. The sequenced material came from PBMCs. Source of these receptors: a middle-aged woman in good health. Some clones in this sample may be carry-over from other donors' samples.

The V gene is TRBV18, the J gene TRBJ2-2; 13 bases map to TRBD2. Germline V gives CDR1 KGHSH, CDR2 LQKENI. The CDR3 covers 18 residues. Trimming removed 6 bases from V and 0 bases from J; junction bases left unmatched: 7. The CDR3 region has the DNA TGTGCCAGCTCTGCCGCGGGACTAGCGGGGACGAACACCGGGGAGCTGTTTTTT. It encodes CASSAAGLAGTNTGELFF.

The V call is TRBV29-1, the J call TRBJ2-7; D call uncertain. V lost 6 bases and J 2 bases, leaving 11 bases between the germline ends. The CDR3 sequence is 12 residues long. Per germline, CDR1 SQVTM and CDR2 ANQGSEA. CDR3 nucleotides: TGCAGCGTCAGAATTACAGCCTACGAGCAGTACTTC. Its translation is CSVRITAYEQYF.

The genes are TRBV6-6 and TRBJ2-3; TRBD1 might be the D (6 bases). This CDR3 is built from 14 residues. With 6 bases removed from V and 6 bases from J, the gap between germline ends came to 16 bases. Per the germline V gene, CDR1 is MNHNY and CDR2 is SVGAGI (reference sequence). The CDR3 nucleotides are TGTGCCAGCAGGAAAGGACAGTCAATCGATACGCAGTATTTT. Translation gives CASRKGQSIDTQYF.

The chain is built from TRBV28 and TRBJ2-3; D not resolved. V lost 3 bases, J lost 4 bases, and 2 bases lay in between. This CDR3 is 11 amino acids long. Germline values: CDR1 MDHEN, CDR2 SYDVKM. For the CDR3, the DNA is TGTGCCAGCAGTTTTTCAGATACGCAGTATTTT. Amino acids: CASSFSDTQYF.

CDR3 coding DNA: TGTGCCTGGAGAGGAAAGGGACTAGCGGGGAGGAGAGGGACGGGCAATGAGCAGTTCTTC. Its protein product is CAWRGKGLAGRRGTGNEQFF. The rearrangement joins TRBV30 to TRBJ2-1; 13 bases match TRBD2. Germline CDR1 GTSNPN, CDR2 SVGIG (reference sequence). The J segment lost 6 bases and the V segment lost 3 bases, leaving 20 bases of the junction unmatched. CDR3 size: 20 residues.

This clone was seen just once. A much more abundant neighbour one base away suggests this may be a read error. The chain is built from TRBV27 and TRBJ1-4; 8 nucleotides agree with TRBD1. CDR1 MNHEY and CDR2 SMNVEV come from the germline V gene (reference sequence). The CDR3 consists of 16 residues. As DNA, the CDR3 is TGTGCCAGCAGTTTGGGCAGGGGGCTTTTGGATGAAAAACTGCTTTTT. Protein product: CASSLGRGLLDEKLLF.

This clone was detected only once. This CDR3 is CASSKLAGRNNEQFF. The CDR3 DNA reads TGTGCCAGCAGCAAACTAGCGGGAAGGAACAATGAGCAGTTCTTC. V usage is TRBV11-2 and J usage is TRBJ2-1, with TRBD2 matching 10 bases. With V trimmed by 5 bases and J by 5 bases, 6 bases remained unmatched. Germline loops: CDR1 SGHAT, CDR2 FQNNGV. There are 15 residues in the CDR3.

V and J are TRBV10-3 and TRBJ2-7, with D uncertain. V shed 7 bases and J shed 5 bases, with 24 bases lying between them. CDR3 length: 16 amino acids. CDR1 is ENHRY, CDR2 SYGVKD, per germline. The CDR3 loop is CAIKEGGWADPHEQYF. The CDR3 coding sequence is TGTGCCATCAAAGAAGGTGGGTGGGCGGACCCACACGAGCAGTACTTC.

The J gene is TRBJ1-5, the V gene TRBV28; the match to TRBD1 covers 9 bases. The J segment lost 6 bases and the V segment lost 6 bases, leaving 12 bases of the junction unmatched. The CDR3 contains 16 residues. Germline loops: CDR1 MDHEN, CDR2 SYDVKM. This chain's CDR3 is CASSPPRTGVAQPQHF. CDR3 bases: TGTGCCAGCAGCCCCCCTCGGACAGGGGTGGCTCAGCCCCAGCATTTT.

This chain joins TRBV9 and TRBJ2-3; D uncertain. V was shortened by 1 base and J by 8 bases, with 11 bases between the two germline ends. CDR1 and CDR2 from the germline V gene are SGDLS and YYNGEE. This CDR3 has 13 residues. This CDR3 reads CASSVYRWGTQYF. In DNA, the CDR3 is TGTGCCAGCAGCGTATACCGGTGGGGTACGCAGTATTTT. The full variable domain, rest sourced from reference TRBV9 and TRBJ2-3, is DSGVTQTPKHLITATGQRVTLRCSPRSGDLSVYWYQQSLDQGLQFLIQYYNGEERAKGNILERFSAQQFPDLHSELNLSSLELGDSALYFCASSVYRWGTQYFGPGTRLTVL.

The chain uses TRBV9 and TRBJ2-3; D is ambiguous. Trimming removed 0 bases from V and 1 base from J, with 9 bases in between. Germline V gene data show CDR1 as SGDLS and CDR2 as YYNGEE. The CDR3 is made up of 15 amino acids. Here the CDR3 reads CASSVGLLGTDTQYF. The CDR3 nucleotides read TGTGCCAGCAGCGTAGGACTCCTGGGCACAGATACGCAGTATTTT.

The chain recombines TRBV19 with TRBJ2-2, with D tentatively TRBD1 or TRBD2 (6 bases each). CDR3 length equals 14 residues. Trimming shortened V by 7 bases and J by 5 bases, and 14 bases separated the two germline ends. The germline CDR1 and CDR2 sequences are LNHDA and SQIVND (reference sequence). CDR3 DNA sequence: TGTGCCAGTACCCGACAGGAGGGGACCGGGGAGCTGTTTTTT. As protein: CASTRQEGTGELFF.

This chain connects TRBV9 to TRBJ2-7; 7 bases are shared with TRBD2. Per the germline V gene, CDR1 is SGDLS and CDR2 is YYNGEE. This CDR3 region has 15 residues. J gave up 2 bases and V 0 bases, and 5 bases lay outside the gene matches. CDR3 DNA sequence: TGTGCCAGCAGCGTAGATAGCGGGCCCCCCTACGAGCAGTACTTC. Its protein product is CASSVDSGPPYEQYF.